Presented here are 12 T cell receptor beta chains from one specimen sequenced in a study of blood T cell repertoires in COVID-19. Clones were read by immunoSEQ multiplex PCR, and TCRdb kept only the in-frame ones, dropping some. The sample has about 240,000 clones; 86% are singletons. Input material: peripheral blood. Source of these receptors: a man at least 80 years old with acute or convalescent COVID-19.

The CDR3 here is CASSSPPGGGTNEKLFF. CDR3 nucleotide sequence: TGTGCCAGCAGTTCGCCGCCCGGGGGGGGGACTAATGAAAAACTGTTTTTT. The chain combines TRBV28 with TRBJ1-4; possibly TRBD1 for D (5 bases). V lost 4 bases and J 2 bases, leaving 17 bases between the germline ends. Germline V lookup: CDR1 MDHEN, CDR2 SYDVKM. The CDR3 is 17 amino acids.

This chain connects TRBV6-1 to TRBJ1-6; 10 positions agree with TRBD1. The CDR3 has 17 residues. With 1 base clipped from V and 7 bases from J, the junction kept 7 bases outside the gene matches. From germline, CDR1 is MNHNS and CDR2 SASEGT. CDR3 sequence (DNA): TGTGCCAGCAGTGAAGGAAGCTGGACAGGGGGAAATTCACCCCTCCACTTT. This encodes CASSEGSWTGGNSPLHF.

The V call is TRBV10-1, the J call TRBJ2-5; no firm D call. Trimming removed 2 bases at V and 3 bases at J, with 10 bases between. CDR1 is WNHNN and CDR2 is SYGVQD in the germline V gene (reference sequence). This CDR3 region has 14 residues. The CDR3 is CASSEVGRKETQYF. CDR3 nucleotides: TGCGCCAGCAGTGAGGTGGGCAGGAAAGAGACCCAGTACTTC.

The genes are TRBV12-3 or TRBV12-4 and TRBJ1-1; a weak D match, TRBD1 (6 bases). V lost 6 bases to trimming and J lost 3 bases, with 11 bases between them. The CDR3 length is 13 residues. The DNA of the CDR3 is TGTGCCAGCAGCAATCAGGGGTACACTGAAGCTTTCTTT. Amino acids: CASSNQGYTEAFF.

The chain links TRBV19 to TRBJ1-1; no reliable D call. Germline V gives CDR1 LNHDA, CDR2 SQIVND (reference sequence). Between the trimmed V and J ends, which lost 5 bases and 4 bases, there was a span of 14 bases. CDR3 length: 14 amino acids. The DNA of the CDR3 is TGTGCCAGTAGTTTCGGCGGGTCGGGCACTGAAGCTTTCTTT. Protein sequence: CASSFGGSGTEAFF.

The CDR3: CASSFSGGQETQYF. The DNA of the CDR3 is TGCGCCAGCAGCTTCTCCGGAGGGCAAGAGACCCAGTACTTC. The rearrangement uses TRBV5-1 and TRBJ2-5; D may be TRBD2 (6 bases). CDR3 length: 14 amino acids. Germline V gene sequence: CDR1 SGHRS, CDR2 YFSETQ. V lost 2 bases and J lost 2, with 10 bases in between.

The chain combines TRBV28 with TRBJ1-1, with D hard to call. This CDR3 region has 13 residues. V was pared by 10 bases and J by 5 bases, with 17 bases between. Germline-derived CDR1 and CDR2 are MDHEN and SYDVKM. The CDR3 protein is CATIGGYSTEAFF. The CDR3 DNA reads as TGTGCCACCATCGGAGGGTATAGTACTGAAGCTTTCTTT.

The chain carries TRBV19 and TRBJ1-4; D is unclear. The CDR3 length is 15 residues. The germline gives CDR1 LNHDA, CDR2 SQIVND (reference sequence). The V end lost 4 bases, the J end lost 1 base, and 10 bases lay between the germline ends. CDR3 bases: TGTGCCAGTAGTACCCCTCGGGGAACTAATGAAAAACTGTTTTTT. It encodes CASSTPRGTNEKLFF.

This sequence joins TRBV6-2 or TRBV6-3 and TRBJ1-6; D remains ambiguous. The CDR3 length is 14 residues. Trimming stripped 5 bases from V and 7 bases from J, with 12 bases between. CDR1 is MNHEY, CDR2 SVGEGT, per germline. CDR3 residues: CASSDRGRNSPLHF. The CDR3 DNA follows: TGTGCCAGCAGTGACCGCGGTCGGAATTCACCCCTCCACTTT.

The chain joins TRBV4-1 to TRBJ2-5, with a tentative D call TRBD2 (5 bases). The length of the CDR3 is 15 residues. Germline lookup yields CDR1 MGHRA and CDR2 YSYEKL. V lost 0 bases and J 2 bases, leaving 10 bases between the germline ends. The CDR3 spells CASSQDHGGQETQYF. DNA of the CDR3: TGCGCCAGCAGCCAAGATCACGGCGGGCAAGAGACCCAGTACTTC.

The J gene is TRBJ2-1, the V gene TRBV29-1; a weak D match, TRBD1 (5 bases). The V end was cut by 6 bases, the J end by 2 bases, with 17 bases between. CDR1 is SQVTM and CDR2 is ANQGSEA in the germline V gene. The CDR3 consists of 15 residues. The DNA of the CDR3 is TGCAGCGTCTCTAAGGGGCATCTTCCCTACAATGAGCAGTTCTTC. It yields the protein CSVSKGHLPYNEQFF.

The chain links TRBV7-2 to TRBJ2-7; D is unresolved. CDR1 and CDR2 from the germline V gene are SGHTA and FQGNSA. Trimming cost V 2 bases and J 3 bases, with 11 bases left between them. This CDR3 comprises 14 residues. CDR3 in DNA: TGTGCCAGCAGCTTAAAGACTTCCAACTACGAGCAGTACTTC. Protein sequence: CASSLKTSNYEQYF. Full variable domain (rest looked up from reference TRBV7-2 and TRBJ2-7): GAGVSQSPSNKVTEKGKDVELRCDPISGHTALYWYRQSLGQGLEFLIYFQGNSAPDKSGLPSDRFSAERTGGSVSTLTIQRTQQEDSAVYLCASSLKTSNYEQYFGPGTRLTVT.